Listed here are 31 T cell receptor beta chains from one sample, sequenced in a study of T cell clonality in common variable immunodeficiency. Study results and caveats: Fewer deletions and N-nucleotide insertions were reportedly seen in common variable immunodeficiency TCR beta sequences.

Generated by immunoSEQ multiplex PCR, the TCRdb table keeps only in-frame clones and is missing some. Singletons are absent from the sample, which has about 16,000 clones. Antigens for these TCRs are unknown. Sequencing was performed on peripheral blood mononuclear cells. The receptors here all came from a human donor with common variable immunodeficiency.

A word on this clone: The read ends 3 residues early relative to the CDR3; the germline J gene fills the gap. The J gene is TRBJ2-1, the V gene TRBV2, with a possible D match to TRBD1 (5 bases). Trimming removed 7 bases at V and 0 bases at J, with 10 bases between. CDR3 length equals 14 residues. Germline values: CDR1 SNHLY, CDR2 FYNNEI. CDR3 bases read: TGTGCCAGCACCCGCGACAGCTCCTACAATGAG. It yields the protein CASTRDSSYNE. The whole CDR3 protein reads CASTRDSSYNEQFF.

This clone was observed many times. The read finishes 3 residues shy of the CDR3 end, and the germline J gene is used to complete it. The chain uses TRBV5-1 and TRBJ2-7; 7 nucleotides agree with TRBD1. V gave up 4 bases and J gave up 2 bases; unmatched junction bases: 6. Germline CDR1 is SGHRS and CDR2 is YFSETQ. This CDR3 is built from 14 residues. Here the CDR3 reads CASSHRTGTYEQYF. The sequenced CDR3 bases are TGCGCCAGCAGCCACCGGACAGGAACCTACGAG. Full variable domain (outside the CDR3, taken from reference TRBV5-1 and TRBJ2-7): KAGVTQTPRYLIKTRGQQVTLSCSPISGHRSVSWYQQTPGQGLQFLFEYFSETQRNKGNFPGRFSGRQFSNSRSEMNVSTLELGDSALYLCASSHRTGTYEQYFGPGTRLTVT.

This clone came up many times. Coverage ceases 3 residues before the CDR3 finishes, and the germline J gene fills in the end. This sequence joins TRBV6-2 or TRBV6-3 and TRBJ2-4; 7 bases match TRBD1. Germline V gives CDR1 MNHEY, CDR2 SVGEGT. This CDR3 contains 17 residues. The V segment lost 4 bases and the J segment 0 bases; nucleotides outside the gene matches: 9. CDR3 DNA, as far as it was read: TGTGCCAGCAGTTGGGGGACAGAACAACTAGCCAAAAACATT. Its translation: CASSWGTEQLAKNI. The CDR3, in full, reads CASSWGTEQLAKNIQYF.

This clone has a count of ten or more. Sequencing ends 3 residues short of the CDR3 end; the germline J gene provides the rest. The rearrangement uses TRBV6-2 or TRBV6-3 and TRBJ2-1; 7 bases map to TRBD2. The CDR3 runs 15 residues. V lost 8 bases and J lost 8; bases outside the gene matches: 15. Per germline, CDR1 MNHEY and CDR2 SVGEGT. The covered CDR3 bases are TGTGCCAGCGGACTATGGGACTATTTGAGCGATGAG. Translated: CASGLWDYLSDE. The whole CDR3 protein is CASGLWDYLSDEQFF.

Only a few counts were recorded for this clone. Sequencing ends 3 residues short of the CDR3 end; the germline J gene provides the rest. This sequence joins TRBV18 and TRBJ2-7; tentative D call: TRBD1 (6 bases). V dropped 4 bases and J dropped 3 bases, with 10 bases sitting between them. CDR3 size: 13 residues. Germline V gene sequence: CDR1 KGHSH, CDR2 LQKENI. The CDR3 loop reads CASSLQGVYEQYF. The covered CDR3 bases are TGTGCCAGCTCACTACAGGGAGTCTACGAG.

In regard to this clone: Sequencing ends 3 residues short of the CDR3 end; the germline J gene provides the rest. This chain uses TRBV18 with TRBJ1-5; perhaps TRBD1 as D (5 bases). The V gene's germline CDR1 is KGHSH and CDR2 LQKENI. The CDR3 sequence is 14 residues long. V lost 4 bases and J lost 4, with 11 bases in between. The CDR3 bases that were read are TGTGCCAGCTCACAGGGAACAGGAAATCAGCCC. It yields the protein CASSQGTGNQP. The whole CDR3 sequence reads CASSQGTGNQPQHF.

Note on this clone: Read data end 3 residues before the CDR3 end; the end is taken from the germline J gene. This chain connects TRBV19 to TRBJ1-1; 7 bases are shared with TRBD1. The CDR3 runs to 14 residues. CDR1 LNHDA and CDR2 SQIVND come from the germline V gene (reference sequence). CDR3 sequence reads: CASRNPVPGQEAFF. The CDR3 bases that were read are TGTGCCAGTAGAAATCCGGTCCCGGGACAGGAA.

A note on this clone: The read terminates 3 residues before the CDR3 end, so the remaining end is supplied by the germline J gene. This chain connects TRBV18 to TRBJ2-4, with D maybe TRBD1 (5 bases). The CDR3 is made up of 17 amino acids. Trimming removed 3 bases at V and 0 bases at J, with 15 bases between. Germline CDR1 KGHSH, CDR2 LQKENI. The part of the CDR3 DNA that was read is TGTGCCAGCTCACCTTCTCAACCTGGGGCAGCCAAAAACATT. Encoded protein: CASSPSQPGAAKNI. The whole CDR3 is CASSPSQPGAAKNIQYF.

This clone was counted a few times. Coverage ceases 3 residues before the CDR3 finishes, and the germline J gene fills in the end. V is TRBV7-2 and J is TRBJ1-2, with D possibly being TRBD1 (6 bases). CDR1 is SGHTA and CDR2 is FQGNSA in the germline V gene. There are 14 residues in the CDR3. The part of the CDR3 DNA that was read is TGTGCCAGCAGCTTAGATGCAGGGGCGTTGGGC. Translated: CASSLDAGALG. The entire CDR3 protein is CASSLDAGALGYTF.

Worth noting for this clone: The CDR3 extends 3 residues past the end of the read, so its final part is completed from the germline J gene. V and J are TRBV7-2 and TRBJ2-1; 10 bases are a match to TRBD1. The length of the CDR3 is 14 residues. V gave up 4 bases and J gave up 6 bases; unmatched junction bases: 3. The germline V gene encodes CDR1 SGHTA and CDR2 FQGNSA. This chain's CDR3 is CASSSWTGGNEQFF. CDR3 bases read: TGTGCCAGCAGCTCCTGGACAGGGGGCAATGAG.

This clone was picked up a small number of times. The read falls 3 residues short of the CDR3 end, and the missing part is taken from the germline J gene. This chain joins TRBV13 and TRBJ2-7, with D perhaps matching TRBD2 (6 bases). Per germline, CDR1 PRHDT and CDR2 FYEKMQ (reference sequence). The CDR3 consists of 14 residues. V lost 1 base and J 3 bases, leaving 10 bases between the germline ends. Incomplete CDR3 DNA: TGTGCCAGCAGCTTAGAGGCGGGAAGCTACGAG. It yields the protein CASSLEAGSYE. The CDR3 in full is CASSLEAGSYEQYF.

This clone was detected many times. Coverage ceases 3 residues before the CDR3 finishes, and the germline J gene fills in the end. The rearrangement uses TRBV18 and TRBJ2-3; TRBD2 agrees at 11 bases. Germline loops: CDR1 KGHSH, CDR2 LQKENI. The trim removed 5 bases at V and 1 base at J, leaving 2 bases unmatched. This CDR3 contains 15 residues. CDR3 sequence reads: CASSKTSGGTDTQYF. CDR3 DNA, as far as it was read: TGTGCCAGCTCAAAGACTAGCGGGGGCACAGATACG.

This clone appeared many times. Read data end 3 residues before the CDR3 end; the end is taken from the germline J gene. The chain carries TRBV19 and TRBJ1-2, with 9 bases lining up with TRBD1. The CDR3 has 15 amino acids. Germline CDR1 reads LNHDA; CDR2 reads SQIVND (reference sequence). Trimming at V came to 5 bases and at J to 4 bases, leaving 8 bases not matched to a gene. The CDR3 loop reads CASSLPGQGLYGYTF. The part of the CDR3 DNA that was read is TGTGCCAGTAGTCTACCGGGACAGGGCCTCTATGGC. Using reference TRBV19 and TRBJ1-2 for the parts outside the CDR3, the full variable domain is DGGITQSPKYLFRKEGQNVTLSCEQNLNHDAMYWYRQDPGQGLRLIYYSQIVNDFQKGDIAEGYSVSREKKESFPLTVTSAQKNPTAFYLCASSLPGQGLYGYTFGSGTRLTVV.

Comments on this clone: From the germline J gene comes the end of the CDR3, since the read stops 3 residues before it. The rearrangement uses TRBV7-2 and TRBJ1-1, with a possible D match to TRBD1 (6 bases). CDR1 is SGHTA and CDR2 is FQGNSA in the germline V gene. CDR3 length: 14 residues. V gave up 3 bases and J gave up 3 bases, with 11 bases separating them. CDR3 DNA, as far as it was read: TGTGCCAGCAGCTTGGACAGTTCCTACACTGAA. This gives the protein CASSLDSSYTE. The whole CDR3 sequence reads CASSLDSSYTEAFF.

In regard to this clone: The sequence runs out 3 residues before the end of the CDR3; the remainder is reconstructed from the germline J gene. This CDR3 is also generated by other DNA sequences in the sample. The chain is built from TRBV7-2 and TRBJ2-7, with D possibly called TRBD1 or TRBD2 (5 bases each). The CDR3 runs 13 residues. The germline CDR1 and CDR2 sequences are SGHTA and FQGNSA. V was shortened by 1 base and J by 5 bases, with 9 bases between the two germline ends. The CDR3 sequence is CASSLVRGDEQYF. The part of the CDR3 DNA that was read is TGTGCCAGCAGCTTAGTAAGAGGGGACGAG.

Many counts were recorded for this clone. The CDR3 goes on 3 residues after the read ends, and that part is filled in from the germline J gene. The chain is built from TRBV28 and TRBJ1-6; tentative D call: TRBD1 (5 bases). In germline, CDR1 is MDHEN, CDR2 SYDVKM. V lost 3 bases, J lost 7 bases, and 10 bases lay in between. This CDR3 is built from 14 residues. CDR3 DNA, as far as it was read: TGTGCCAGCAGTTTGGGGCAGTCAAATTCACCC. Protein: CASSLGQSNSP. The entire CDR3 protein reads CASSLGQSNSPLHF.

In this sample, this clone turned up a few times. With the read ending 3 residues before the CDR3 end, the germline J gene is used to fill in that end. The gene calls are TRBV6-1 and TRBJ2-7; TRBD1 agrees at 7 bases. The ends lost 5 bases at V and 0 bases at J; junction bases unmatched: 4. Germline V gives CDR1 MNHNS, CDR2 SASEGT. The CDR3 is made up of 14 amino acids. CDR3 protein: CASSQDRASYEQYF. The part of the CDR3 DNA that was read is TGTGCCAGCAGTCAAGACAGGGCCTCCTACGAG.

The CDR3 here is CASSLGPDRVYEQYF. The part of the CDR3 DNA that was read is TGTGCCAGCAGCTTAGGGCCGGACAGGGTCTACGAG. The chain joins TRBV7-2 to TRBJ2-7; 8 nucleotides line up with TRBD1. The observed sequence ends 3 residues before the CDR3 terminus, with the missing tail filled in from the germline J gene. Germline CDR1 SGHTA, CDR2 FQGNSA. With V trimmed by 1 base and J by 3 bases, 5 bases remained unmatched. This CDR3 is built from 15 residues. The whole variable domain, filled in from reference TRBV7-2 and TRBJ2-7, reads GAGVSQSPSNKVTEKGKDVELRCDPISGHTALYWYRQSLGQGLEFLIYFQGNSAPDKSGLPSDRFSAERTGGSVSTLTIQRTQQEDSAVYLCASSLGPDRVYEQYFGPGTRLTVT.

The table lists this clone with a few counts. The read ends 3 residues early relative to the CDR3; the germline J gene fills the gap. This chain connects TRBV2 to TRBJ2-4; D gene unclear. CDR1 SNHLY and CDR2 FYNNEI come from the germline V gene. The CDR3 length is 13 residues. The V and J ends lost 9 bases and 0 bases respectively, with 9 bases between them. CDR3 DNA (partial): TGTGCCAGTAGGGTTCTAGCCAAAAACATT. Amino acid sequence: CASRVLAKNI. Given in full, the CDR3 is CASRVLAKNIQYF.

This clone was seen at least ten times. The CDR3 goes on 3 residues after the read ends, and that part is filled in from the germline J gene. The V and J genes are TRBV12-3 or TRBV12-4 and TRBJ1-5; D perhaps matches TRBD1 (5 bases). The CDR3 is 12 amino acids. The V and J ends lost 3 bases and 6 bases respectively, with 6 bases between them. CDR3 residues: CASSLGGQPQHF. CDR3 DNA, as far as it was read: TGTGCCAGCAGTTTGGGGGGTCAGCCC.

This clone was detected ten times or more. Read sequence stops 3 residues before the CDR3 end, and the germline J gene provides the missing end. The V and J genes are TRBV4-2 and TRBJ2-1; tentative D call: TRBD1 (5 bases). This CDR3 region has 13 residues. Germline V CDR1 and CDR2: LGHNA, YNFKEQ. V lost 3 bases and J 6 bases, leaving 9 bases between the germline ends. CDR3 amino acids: CASSQVGVNEQFF. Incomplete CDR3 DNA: TGTGCCAGCAGCCAGGTAGGGGTCAATGAG.

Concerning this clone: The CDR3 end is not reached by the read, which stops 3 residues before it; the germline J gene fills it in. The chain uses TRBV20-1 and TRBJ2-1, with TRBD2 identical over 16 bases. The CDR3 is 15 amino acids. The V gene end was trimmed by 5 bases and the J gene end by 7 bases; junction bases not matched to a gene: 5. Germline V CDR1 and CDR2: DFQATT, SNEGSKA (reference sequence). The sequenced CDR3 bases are TGCAGTGCTCAGCGGGGACTAGCGGGGGGGAATGAG. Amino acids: CSAQRGLAGGNE. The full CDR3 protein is CSAQRGLAGGNEQFF.

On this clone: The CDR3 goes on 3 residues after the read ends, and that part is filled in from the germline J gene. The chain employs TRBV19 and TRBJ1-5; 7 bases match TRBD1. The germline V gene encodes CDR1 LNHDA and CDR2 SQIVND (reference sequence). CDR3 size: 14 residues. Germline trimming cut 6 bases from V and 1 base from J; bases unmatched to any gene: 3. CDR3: CASSTGVSNQPQHF. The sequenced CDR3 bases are TGTGCCAGTAGCACAGGGGTAAGCAATCAGCCC. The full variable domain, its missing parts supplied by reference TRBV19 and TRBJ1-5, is DGGITQSPKYLFRKEGQNVTLSCEQNLNHDAMYWYRQDPGQGLRLIYYSQIVNDFQKGDIAEGYSVSREKKESFPLTVTSAQKNPTAFYLCASSTGVSNQPQHFGDGTRLSIL.

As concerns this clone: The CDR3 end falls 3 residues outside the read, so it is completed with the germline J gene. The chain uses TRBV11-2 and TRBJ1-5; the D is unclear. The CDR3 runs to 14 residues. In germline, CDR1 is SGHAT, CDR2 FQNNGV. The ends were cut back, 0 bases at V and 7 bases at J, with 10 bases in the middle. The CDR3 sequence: CASSLDLRGQPQHF. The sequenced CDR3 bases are TGTGCCAGCAGCTTAGATTTGCGGGGACAGCCC.

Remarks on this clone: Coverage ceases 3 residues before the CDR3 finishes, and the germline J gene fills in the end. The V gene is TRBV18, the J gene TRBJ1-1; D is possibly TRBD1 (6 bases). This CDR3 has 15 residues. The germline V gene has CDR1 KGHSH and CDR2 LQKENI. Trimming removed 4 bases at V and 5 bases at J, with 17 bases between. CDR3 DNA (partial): TGTGCCAGCTCACATGATTCAACAGGGAGGACTGAA. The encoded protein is CASSHDSTGRTE. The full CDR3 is CASSHDSTGRTEAFF.

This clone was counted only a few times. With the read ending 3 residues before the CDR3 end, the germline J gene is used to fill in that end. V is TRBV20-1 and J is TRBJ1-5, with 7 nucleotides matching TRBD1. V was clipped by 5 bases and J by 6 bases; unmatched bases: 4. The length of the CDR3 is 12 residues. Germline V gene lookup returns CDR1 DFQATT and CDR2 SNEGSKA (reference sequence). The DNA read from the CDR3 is TGCAGTGCTTACAGGGGCGGTCAGCCC. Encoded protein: CSAYRGGQP. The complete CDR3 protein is CSAYRGGQPQHF.

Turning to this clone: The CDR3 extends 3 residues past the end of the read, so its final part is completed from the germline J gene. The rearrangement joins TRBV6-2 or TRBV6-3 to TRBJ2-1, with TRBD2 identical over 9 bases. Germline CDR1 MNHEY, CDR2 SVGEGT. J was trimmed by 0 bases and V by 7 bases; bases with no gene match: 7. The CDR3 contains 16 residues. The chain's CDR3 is CASTKARGGSYNEQFF. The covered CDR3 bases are TGTGCCAGCACCAAGGCGCGGGGGGGCTCCTACAATGAG.

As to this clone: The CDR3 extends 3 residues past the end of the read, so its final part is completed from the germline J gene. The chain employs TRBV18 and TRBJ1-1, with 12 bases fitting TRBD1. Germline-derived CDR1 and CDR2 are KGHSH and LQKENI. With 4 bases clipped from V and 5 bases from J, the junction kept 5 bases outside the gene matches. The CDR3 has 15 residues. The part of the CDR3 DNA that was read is TGTGCCAGCTCACGGGACAGGGGGCGTTCGACTGAA. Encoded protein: CASSRDRGRSTE. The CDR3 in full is CASSRDRGRSTEAFF. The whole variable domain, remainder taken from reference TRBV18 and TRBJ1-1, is NAGVMQNPRHLVRRRGQEARLRCSPMKGHSHVYWYRQLPEEGLKFMVYLQKENIIDESGMPKERFSAEFPKEGPSILRIQQVVRGDSAAYFCASSRDRGRSTEAFFGQGTRLTVV.

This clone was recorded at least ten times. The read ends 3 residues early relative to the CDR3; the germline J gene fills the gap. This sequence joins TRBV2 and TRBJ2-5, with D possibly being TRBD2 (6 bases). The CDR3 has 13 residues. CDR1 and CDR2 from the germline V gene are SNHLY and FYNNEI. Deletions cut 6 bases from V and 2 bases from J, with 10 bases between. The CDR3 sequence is CASSGTGQETQYF. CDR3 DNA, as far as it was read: TGTGCCAGCAGCGGGACTGGGCAAGAGACC.

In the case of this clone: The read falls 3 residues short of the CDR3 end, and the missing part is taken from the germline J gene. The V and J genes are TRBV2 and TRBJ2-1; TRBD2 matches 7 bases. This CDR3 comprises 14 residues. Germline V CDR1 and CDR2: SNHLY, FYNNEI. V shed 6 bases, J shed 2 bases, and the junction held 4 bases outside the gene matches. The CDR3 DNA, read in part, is TGTGCCAGCAGGAGCGGGGCCACCTACAATGAG. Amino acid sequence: CASRSGATYNE. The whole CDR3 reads CASRSGATYNEQFF. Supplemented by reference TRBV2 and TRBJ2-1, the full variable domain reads EPEVTQTPSHQVTQMGQEVILRCVPISNHLYFYWYRQILGQKVEFLVSFYNNEISEKSEIFDDQFSVERPDGSNFTLKIRSTKLEDSAMYFCASRSGATYNEQFFGPGTRLTVL.

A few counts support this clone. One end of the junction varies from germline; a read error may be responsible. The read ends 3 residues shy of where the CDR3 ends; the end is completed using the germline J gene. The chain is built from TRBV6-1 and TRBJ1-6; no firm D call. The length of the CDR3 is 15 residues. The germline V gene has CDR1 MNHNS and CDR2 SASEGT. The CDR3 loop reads CASSDLGSYKSPLHF. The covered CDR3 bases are TGTGCCAGCAGTGATTTGGGCTCCTATAAGTCACCC.